This entry describes one T cell receptor beta chain. This CDR3 has 14 residues. Germline CDR1 GTSNPN, CDR2 SVGIG (reference sequence). Trimming took off 2 bases at V and 4 bases at J, with 14 bases between the two ends. The record originates from a study of blood T cells in healthy people across ages. A J-beta primer mix and a sample-barcoded 5' primer were used in a second PCR of roughly 6 to 12 cycles. TCRdb passed the 5' RACE reads through MiXCR, listing each CDR3 protein once. This table holds about 1.6 million distinct CDR3 sequences, about 31% found once. This sequence was found in a woman in her twenties or thirties in good health. The sequenced sample consisted of blood. The genes are TRBV30 and TRBJ1-1; D is perhaps TRBD1 (5 bases). CDR3 nucleotide sequence: TGTGCCTGGAGTTTACTTACAGGAGGCACTGAAGCTTTCTTT. This gives the protein CAWSLLTGGTEAFF.